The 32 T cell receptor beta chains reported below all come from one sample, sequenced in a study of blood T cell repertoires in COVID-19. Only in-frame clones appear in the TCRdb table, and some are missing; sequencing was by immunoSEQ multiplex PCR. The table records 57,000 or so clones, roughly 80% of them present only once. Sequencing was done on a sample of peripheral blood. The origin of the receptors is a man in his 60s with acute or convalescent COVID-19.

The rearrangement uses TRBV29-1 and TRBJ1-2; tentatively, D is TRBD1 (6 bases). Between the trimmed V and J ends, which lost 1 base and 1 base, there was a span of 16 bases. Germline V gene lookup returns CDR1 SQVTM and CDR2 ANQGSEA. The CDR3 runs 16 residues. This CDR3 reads CSVEVLGDNFNYGYTF. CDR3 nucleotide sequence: TGCAGCGTTGAAGTCTTGGGGGACAACTTTAACTATGGCTACACCTTC.

CDR3 coding DNA: TGCGCCAGCAGCGTAAATTCGAACACTGAAGCTTTCTTT. Its protein product is CASSVNSNTEAFF. The gene calls are TRBV5-1 and TRBJ1-1; D is unclear. Germline CDR1 reads SGHRS; CDR2 reads YFSETQ. V gave up 4 bases and J gave up 1 base, with 8 bases separating them. This CDR3 has 13 amino acids. Together with reference TRBV5-1 and TRBJ1-1, the CDR3 gives the full variable domain: KAGVTQTPRYLIKTRGQQVTLSCSPISGHRSVSWYQQTPGQGLQFLFEYFSETQRNKGNFPGRFSGRQFSNSRSEMNVSTLELGDSALYLCASSVNSNTEAFFGQGTRLTVV.

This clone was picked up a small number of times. The CDR3 loop is CATSAPLGLAGTGELFF. The DNA of the CDR3 is TGTGCCACCAGTGCCCCTTTGGGACTAGCCGGGACCGGGGAGCTGTTTTTT. The J gene is TRBJ2-2, the V gene TRBV24-1, with 9 bases matching TRBD2. The CDR3 runs 17 residues. With 5 bases clipped from V and 5 bases from J, the junction kept 11 bases outside the gene matches. Germline V gives CDR1 KGHDR, CDR2 SFDVKD.

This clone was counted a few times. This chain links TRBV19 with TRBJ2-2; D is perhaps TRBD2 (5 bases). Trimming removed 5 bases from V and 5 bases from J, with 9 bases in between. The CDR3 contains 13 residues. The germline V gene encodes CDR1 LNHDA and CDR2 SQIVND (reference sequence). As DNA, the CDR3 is TGTGCCAGTAGTCTAGCTTCTACCGGGGAGCTGTTTTTT. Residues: CASSLASTGELFF. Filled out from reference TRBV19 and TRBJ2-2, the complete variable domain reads DGGITQSPKYLFRKEGQNVTLSCEQNLNHDAMYWYRQDPGQGLRLIYYSQIVNDFQKGDIAEGYSVSREKKESFPLTVTSAQKNPTAFYLCASSLASTGELFFGEGSRLTVL.

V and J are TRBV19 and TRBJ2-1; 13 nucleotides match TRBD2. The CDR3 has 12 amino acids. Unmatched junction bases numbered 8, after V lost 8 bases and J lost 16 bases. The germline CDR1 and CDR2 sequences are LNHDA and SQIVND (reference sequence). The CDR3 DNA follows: TGTGCCAGTGGGGGGACTAGCGGGACGGTCTTCTTC. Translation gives CASGGTSGTVFF.

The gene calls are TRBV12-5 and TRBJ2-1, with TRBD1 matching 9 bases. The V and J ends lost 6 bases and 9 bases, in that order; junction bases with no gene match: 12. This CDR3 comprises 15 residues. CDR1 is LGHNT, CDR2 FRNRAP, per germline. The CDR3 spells CASGLGTGSSFEQFF. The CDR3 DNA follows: TGTGCTAGTGGCCTGGGGACAGGGAGTTCATTTGAGCAGTTCTTC. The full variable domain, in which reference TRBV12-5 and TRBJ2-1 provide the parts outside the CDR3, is DARVTQTPRHKVTEMGQEVTMRCQPILGHNTVFWYRQTMMQGLELLAYFRNRAPLDDSGMPKDRFSAEMPDATLATLKIQPSEPRDSAVYFCASGLGTGSSFEQFFGPGTRLTVL.

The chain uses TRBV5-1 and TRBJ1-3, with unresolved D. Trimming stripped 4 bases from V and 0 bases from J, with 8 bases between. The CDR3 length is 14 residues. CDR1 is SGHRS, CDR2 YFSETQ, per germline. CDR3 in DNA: TGCGCCAGCAGCCGCGATCACTCTGGAAACACCATATATTTT. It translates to CASSRDHSGNTIYF.

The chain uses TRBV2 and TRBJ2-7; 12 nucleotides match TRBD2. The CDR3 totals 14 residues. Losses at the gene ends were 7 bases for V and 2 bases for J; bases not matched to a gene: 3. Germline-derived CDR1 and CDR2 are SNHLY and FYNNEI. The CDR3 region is CASNRLAGAYEQYF. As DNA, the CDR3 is TGTGCCAGCAACCGACTAGCGGGAGCCTACGAGCAGTACTTC.

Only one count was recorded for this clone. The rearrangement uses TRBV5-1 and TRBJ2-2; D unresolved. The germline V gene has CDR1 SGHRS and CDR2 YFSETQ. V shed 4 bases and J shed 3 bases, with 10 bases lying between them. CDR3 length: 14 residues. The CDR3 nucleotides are TGCGCCAGCAGCCTGGCTAGTGACACCGGGGAGCTGTTTTTT. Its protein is CASSLASDTGELFF.

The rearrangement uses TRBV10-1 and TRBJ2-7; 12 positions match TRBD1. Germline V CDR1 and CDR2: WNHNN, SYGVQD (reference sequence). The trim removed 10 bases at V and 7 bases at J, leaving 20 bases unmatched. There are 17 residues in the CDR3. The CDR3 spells CATIRDRGLSGPLEQYF. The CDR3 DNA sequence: TGCGCCACTATCCGGGACAGGGGGCTTAGCGGACCTCTTGAGCAGTACTTC.

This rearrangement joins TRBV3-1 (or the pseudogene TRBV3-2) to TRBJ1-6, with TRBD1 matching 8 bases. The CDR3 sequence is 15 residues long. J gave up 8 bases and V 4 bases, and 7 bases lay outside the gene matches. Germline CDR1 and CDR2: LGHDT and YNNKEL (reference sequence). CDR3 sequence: CASSRIGQGYSPLHF. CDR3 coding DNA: TGTGCCAGCAGCCGGATAGGACAGGGTTATTCACCCCTCCACTTT.

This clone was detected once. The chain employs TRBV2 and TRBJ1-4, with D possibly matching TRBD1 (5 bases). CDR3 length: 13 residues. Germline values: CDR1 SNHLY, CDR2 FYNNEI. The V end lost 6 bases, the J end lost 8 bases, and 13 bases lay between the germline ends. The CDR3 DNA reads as TGTGCCAGCAGCGCCGCGGGGCGGGAAAAACTGTTTTTT. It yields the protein CASSAAGREKLFF.

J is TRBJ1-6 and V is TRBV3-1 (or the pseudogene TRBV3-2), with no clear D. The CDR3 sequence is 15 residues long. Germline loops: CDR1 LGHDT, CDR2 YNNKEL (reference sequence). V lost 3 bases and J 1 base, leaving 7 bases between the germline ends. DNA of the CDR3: TGTGCCAGCAGCCATAGGGAGTCCTATAATTCACCCCTCCACTTT. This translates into CASSHRESYNSPLHF.

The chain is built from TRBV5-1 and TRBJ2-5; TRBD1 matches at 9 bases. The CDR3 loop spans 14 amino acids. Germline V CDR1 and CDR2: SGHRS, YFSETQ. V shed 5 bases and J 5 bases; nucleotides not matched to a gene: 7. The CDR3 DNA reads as TGCGCCAGCAGTTTGACAGGGGGAGGGGAGACCCAGTACTTC. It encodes CASSLTGGGETQYF.

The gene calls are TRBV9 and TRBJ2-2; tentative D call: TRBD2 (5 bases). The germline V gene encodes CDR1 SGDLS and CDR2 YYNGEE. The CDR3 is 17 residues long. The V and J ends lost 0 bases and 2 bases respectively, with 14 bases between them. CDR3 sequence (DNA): TGTGCCAGCAGCGTAGTACGGGAAGCCCTCAACACCGGGGAGCTGTTTTTT. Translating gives CASSVVREALNTGELFF.

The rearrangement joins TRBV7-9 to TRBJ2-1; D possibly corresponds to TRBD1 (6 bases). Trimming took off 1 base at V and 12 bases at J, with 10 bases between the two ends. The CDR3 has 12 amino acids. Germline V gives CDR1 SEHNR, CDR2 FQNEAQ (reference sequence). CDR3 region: CASSLVQQGQFF. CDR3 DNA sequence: TGTGCCAGCAGCTTAGTCCAACAGGGGCAGTTCTTC.

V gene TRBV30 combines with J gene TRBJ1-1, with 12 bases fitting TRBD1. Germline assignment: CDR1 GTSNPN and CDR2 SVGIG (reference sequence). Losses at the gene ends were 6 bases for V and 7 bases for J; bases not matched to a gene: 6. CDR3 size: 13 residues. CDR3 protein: CACPGQGAIEAFF. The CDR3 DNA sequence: TGTGCCTGCCCGGGACAGGGGGCAATTGAAGCTTTCTTT.

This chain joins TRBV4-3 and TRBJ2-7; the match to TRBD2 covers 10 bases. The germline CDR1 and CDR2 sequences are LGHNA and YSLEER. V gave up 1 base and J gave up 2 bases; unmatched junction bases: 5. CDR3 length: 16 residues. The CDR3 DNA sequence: TGCGCCAGCAGCCAAGGTAGACTAGCGGGCACCTACGAGCAGTACTTC. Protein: CASSQGRLAGTYEQYF.

Here the CDR3 reads CASSRWEGSYEQYF. CDR3 nucleotide sequence: TGTGCCAGCAGCCGGTGGGAGGGTTCCTACGAGCAGTACTTC. The V gene is TRBV4-2, the J gene TRBJ2-7; 7 bases align to TRBD2. Per germline, CDR1 LGHNA and CDR2 YNFKEQ. The V and J ends lost 4 bases and 1 base, in that order; junction bases with no gene match: 4. This CDR3 comprises 14 residues.

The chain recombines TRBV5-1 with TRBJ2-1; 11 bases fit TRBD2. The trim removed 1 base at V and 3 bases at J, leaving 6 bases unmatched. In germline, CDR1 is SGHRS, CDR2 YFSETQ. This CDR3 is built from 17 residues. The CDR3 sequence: CASSLLTGTSGYNEQFF. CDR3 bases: TGCGCCAGCAGCTTGTTAACCGGGACTAGCGGCTACAATGAGCAGTTCTTC. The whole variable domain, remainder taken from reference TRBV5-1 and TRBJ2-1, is KAGVTQTPRYLIKTRGQQVTLSCSPISGHRSVSWYQQTPGQGLQFLFEYFSETQRNKGNFPGRFSGRQFSNSRSEMNVSTLELGDSALYLCASSLLTGTSGYNEQFFGPGTRLTVL.

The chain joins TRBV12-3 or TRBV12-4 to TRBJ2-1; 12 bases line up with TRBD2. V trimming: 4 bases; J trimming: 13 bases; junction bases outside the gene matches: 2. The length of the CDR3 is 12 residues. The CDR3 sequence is CASSWTSGEQFF. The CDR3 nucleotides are TGTGCCAGCAGTTGGACTAGCGGGGAACAGTTCTTC.

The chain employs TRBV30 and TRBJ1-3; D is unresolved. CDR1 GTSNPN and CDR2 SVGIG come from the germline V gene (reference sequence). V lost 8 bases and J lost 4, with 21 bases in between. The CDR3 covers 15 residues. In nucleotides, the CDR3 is TGTGCCGAAATACCAGGCCATCAGGCAGGAAACACCATATATTTT. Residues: CAEIPGHQAGNTIYF.

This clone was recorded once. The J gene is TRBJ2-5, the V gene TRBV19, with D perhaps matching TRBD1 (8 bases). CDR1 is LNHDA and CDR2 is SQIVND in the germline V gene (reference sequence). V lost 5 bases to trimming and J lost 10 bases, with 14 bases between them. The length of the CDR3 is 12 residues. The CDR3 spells CASSDRGGSQYF. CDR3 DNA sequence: TGTGCCAGTAGTGACAGGGGAGGGAGCCAGTACTTC.

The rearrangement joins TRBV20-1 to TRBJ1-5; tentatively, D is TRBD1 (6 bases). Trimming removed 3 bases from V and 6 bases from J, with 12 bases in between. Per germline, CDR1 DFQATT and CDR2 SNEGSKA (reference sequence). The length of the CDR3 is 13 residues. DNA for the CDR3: TGCAGTGCTAGTGGGGGGCTGGGTCAGCCCCAGCATTTT. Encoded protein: CSASGGLGQPQHF.

The CDR3 DNA reads TGTGCCAGCAGCCCCGAGAGGTTTGGAAACACCATATATTTT. This translates into CASSPERFGNTIYF. The chain combines TRBV11-2 with TRBJ1-3, with D hard to call. Germline values: CDR1 SGHAT, CDR2 FQNNGV. V was shortened by 5 bases and J by 3 bases, with 11 bases between the two germline ends. CDR3 length: 14 amino acids.

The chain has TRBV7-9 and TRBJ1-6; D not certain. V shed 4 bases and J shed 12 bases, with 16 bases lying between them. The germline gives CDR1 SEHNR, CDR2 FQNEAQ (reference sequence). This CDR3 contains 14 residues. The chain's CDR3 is CASSSRETEEPLHF. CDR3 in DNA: TGTGCCAGCAGCTCGAGGGAAACAGAAGAACCCCTCCACTTT.

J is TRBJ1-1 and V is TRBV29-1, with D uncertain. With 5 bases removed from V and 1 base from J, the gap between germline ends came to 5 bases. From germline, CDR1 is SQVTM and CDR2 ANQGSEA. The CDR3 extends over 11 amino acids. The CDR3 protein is CSVIENTEAFF. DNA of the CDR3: TGCAGCGTTATAGAGAACACTGAAGCTTTCTTT.

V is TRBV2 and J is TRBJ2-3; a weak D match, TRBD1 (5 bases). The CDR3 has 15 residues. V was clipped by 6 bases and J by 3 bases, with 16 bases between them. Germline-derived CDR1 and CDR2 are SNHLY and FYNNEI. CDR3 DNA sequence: TGTGCCAGCAGCTTAGGGGATTTTGGGACAGATACGCAGTATTTT. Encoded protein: CASSLGDFGTDTQYF.

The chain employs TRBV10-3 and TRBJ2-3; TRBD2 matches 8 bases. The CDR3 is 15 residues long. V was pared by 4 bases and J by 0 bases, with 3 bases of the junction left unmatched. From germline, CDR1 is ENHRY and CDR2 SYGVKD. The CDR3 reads CAISAIAGSTDTQYF. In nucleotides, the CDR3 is TGTGCCATCAGTGCTATAGCGGGGAGCACAGATACGCAGTATTTT.

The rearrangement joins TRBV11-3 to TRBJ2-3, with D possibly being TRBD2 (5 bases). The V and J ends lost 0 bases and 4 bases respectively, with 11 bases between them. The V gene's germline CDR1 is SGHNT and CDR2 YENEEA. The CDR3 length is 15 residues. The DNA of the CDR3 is TGTGCCAGCAGCTTAGATCCCACCGGGGCAGATACGCAGTATTTT. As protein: CASSLDPTGADTQYF.

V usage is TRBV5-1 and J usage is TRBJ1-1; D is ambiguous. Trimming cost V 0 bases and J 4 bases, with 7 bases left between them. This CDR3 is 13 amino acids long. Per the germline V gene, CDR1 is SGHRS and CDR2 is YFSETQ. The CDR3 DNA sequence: TGCGCCAGCAGCTTGGGAGGGAGCACTGAAGCTTTCTTT. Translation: CASSLGGSTEAFF.

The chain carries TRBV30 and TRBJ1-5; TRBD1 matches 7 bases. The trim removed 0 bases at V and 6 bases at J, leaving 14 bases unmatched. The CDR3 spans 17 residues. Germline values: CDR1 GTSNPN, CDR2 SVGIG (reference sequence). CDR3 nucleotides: TGTGCCTGGAGTGTGGGAACAGGGGAATTGGGATTTCAGCCCCAGCATTTT. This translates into CAWSVGTGELGFQPQHF.